This T cell receptor (beta chain) was recovered during a study of blood T cells in healthy people across ages. To note about this clonotype: Its specificity is not known.

A second about 7 to 11 cycle PCR used barcoded and J-beta primers. Using its own MiXCR run on the 5' RACE reads, TCRdb lists one record per CDR3 protein. Here the sample spans 890,000 or so distinct CDR3 sequences, around 62% being singletons. The donors, all healthy, were Caucasians living in Russia, aged roughly 6 to 90. Every participating donor contributed roughly 10 milliliters of peripheral blood through a draw. There were at least 6 micrograms of total RNA extracted from every sample. Study outcomes and limitations: There was a strong correlation between TCR beta diversity and naive T cell percentage.

Trimming cost V 1 base and J 5 bases, with 10 bases left between them. This CDR3 comprises 14 residues. Germline CDR1 reads MNHEY; CDR2 reads SMNVEV (reference sequence). The clonotype comes from a man between 25 and 39 years old in good health. The sequencing sample was made of blood. The J gene is TRBJ2-3, the V gene TRBV27; TRBD2 is a possible D gene (7 bases). For the CDR3, the DNA is TGTGCCAGCAGTTTATGGGGGGGCGGAGATACGCAGTATTTT. Protein product: CASSLWGGGDTQYF.